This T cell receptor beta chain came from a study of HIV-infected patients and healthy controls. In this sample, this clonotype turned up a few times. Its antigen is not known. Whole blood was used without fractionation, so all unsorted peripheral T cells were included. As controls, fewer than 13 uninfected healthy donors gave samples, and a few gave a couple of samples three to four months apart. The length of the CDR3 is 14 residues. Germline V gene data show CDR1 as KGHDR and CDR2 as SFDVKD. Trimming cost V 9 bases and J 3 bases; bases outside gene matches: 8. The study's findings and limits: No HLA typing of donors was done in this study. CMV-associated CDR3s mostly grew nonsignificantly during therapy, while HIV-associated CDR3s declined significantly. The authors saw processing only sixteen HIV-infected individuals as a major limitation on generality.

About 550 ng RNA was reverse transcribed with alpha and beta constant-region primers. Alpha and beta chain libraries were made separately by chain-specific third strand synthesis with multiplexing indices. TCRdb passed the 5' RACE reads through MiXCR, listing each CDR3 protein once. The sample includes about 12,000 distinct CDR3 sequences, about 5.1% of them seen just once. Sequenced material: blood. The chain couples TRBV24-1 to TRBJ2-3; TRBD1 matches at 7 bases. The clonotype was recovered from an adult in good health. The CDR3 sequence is CATQGQLLTDTQYF. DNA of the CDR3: TGTGCCACCCAGGGACAGCTACTTACAGATACGCAGTATTTT.